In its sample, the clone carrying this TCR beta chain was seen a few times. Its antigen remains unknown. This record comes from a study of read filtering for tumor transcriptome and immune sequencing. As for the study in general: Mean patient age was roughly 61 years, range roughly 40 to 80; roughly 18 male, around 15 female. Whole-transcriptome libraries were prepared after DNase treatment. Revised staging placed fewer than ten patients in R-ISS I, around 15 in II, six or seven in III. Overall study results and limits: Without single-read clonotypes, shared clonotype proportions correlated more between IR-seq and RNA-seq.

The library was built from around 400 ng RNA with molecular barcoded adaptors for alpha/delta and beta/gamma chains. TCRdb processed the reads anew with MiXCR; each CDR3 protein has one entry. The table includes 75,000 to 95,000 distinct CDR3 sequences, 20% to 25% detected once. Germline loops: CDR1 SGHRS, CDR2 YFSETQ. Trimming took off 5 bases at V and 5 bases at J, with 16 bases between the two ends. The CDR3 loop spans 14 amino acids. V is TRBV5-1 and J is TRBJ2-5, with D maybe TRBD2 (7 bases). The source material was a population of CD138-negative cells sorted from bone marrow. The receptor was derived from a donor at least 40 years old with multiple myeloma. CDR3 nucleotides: TGCGCCAGCAGGGTGGCGGGGGCGGATGAGACCCAGTACTTC. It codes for CASRVAGADETQYF.